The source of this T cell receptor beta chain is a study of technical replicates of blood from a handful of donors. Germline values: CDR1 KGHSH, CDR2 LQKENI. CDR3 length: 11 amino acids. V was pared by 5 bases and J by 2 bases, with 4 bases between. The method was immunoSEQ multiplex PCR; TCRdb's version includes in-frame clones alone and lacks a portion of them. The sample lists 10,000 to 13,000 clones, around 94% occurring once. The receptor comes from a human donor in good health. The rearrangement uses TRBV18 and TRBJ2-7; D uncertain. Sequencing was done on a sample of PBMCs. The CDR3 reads CASSAAYEQYF. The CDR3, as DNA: TGTGCCAGCTCAGCGGCCTACGAGCAGTACTTC.